This T cell receptor (beta chain) was retrieved from a study of T-cell reconstitution after alpha-beta-depleted transplantation in children. The study, taken as a whole, reports: Surviving recipient T cells and thymic progenitors underlay high day-60 TCRbeta diversity in some patients. Reportedly, alpha-beta T cells present about two months post-transplant originated from several hundred expanded clones of graft origin. T-cell counts and diversity at one year post-transplant came mainly from newly produced T cells.

This clonotype showed up many times. The antigen remains unidentified. Unique molecular identifiers were used to barcode this TCRbeta library. TCRdb analysed the PCR reads with MiXCR anew, one entry per CDR3 protein. There are almost 500,000 distinct CDR3 sequences in the sample; roughly a tenth occur only once, and about 2.1% lies in the top ten. The V gene's germline CDR1 is LGHNA and CDR2 YSLEER. The CDR3 sequence is 18 residues long. V lost 4 bases and J lost 0; bases outside the gene matches: 11. The sequencing here drew on PBMCs, taken before TCRalphabeta/CD19-depleted stem cell transplant. The TCR comes from a child under 10 years old with inherited bone marrow failure, due to receive a stem cell transplant. This chain uses TRBV4-3 with TRBJ2-2; 7 nucleotides agree with TRBD1. CDR3 amino acids: CASSRLYPRGSNTGELFF. In nucleotides, the CDR3 is TGCGCCAGCAGCCGCCTCTACCCCAGGGGGTCGAACACCGGGGAGCTGTTTTTT.